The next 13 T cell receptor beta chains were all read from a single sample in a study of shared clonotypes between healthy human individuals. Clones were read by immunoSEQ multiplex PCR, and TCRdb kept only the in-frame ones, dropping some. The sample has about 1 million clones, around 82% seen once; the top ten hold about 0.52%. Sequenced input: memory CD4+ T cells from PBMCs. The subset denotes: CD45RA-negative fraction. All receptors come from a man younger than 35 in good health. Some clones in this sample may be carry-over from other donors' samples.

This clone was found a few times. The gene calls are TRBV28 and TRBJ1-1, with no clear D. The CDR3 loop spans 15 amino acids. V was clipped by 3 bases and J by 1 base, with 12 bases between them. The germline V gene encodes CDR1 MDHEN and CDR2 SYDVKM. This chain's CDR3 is CASSLRSFQNTEAFF. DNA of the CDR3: TGTGCCAGCAGTTTGAGGTCATTTCAGAACACTGAAGCTTTCTTT. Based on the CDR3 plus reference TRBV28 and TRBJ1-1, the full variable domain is DVKVTQSSRYLVKRTGEKVFLECVQDMDHENMFWYRQDPGLGLRLIYFSYDVKMKEKGDIPEGYSVSREKKERFSLILESASTNQTSMYLCASSLRSFQNTEAFFGQGTRLTVV.

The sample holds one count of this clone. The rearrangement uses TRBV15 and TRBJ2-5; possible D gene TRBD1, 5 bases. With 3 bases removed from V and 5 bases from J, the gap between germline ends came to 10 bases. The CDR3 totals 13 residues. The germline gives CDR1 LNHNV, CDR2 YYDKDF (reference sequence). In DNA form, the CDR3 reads TGTGCCACCAGCAGGCAGGGCTCGGAGACCCAGTACTTC. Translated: CATSRQGSETQYF.

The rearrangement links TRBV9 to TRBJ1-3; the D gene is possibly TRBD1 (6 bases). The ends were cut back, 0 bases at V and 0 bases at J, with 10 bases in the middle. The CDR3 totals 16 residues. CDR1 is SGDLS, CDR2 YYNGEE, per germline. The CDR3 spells CASSVGGANSGNTIYF. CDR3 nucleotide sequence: TGTGCCAGCAGCGTAGGGGGGGCGAACTCTGGAAACACCATATATTTT.

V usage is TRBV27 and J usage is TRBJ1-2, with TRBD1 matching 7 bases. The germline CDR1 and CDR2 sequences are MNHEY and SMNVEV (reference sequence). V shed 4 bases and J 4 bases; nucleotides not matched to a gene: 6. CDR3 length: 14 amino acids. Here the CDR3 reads CASSWTGQAYGYTF. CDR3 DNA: TGTGCCAGCAGTTGGACAGGTCAGGCCTATGGCTACACCTTC.

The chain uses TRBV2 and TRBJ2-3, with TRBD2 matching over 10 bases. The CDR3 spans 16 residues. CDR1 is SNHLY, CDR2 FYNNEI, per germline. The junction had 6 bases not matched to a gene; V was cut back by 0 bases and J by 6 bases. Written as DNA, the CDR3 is TGTGCCAGCAGTGAAGCGGTGGCTAGCGGGAGTGATACGCAGTATTTT. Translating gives CASSEAVASGSDTQYF.

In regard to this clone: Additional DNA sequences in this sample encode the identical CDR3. The CDR3 coding sequence is TGTGCCAGCAGTTTCGGCGGAGCCTCTGGAAACACCATATATTTT. Translated: CASSFGGASGNTIYF. The J gene is TRBJ1-3, the V gene TRBV28; unclear D gene. The germline CDR1 and CDR2 sequences are MDHEN and SYDVKM. Trimming left V 3 bases short and J 0 bases short, with 9 bases between. This CDR3 spans 15 amino acids.

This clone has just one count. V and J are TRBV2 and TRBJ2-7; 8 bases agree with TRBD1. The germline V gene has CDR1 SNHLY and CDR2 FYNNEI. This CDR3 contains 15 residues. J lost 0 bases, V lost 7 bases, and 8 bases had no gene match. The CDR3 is CASTLGQEPSYEQYF. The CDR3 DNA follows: TGTGCCAGCACCCTGGGACAGGAACCCTCCTACGAGCAGTACTTC. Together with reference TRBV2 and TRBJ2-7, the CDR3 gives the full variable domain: EPEVTQTPSHQVTQMGQEVILRCVPISNHLYFYWYRQILGQKVEFLVSFYNNEISEKSEIFDDQFSVERPDGSNFTLKIRSTKLEDSAMYFCASTLGQEPSYEQYFGPGTRLTVT.

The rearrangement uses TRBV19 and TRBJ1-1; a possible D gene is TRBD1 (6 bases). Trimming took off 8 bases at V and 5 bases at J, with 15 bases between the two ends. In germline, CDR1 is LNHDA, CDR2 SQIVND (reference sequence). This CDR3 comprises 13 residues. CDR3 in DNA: TGTGCCAGTCACCCTCAAGGACAGACTGAAGCTTTCTTT. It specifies CASHPQGQTEAFF.

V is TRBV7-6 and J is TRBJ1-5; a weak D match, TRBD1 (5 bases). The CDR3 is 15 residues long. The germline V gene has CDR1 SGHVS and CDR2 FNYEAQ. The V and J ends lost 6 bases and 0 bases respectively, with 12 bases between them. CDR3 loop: CASSPDTYSNQPQHF. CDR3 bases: TGTGCCAGCAGTCCGGACACGTATAGCAATCAGCCCCAGCATTTT.

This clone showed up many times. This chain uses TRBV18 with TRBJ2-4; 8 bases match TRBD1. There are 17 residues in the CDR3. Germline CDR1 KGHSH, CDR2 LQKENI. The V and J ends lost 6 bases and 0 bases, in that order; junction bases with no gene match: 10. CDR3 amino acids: CASSGGQGSLAKNIQYF. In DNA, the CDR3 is TGTGCCAGCTCGGGAGGACAGGGCAGCCTAGCCAAAAACATTCAGTACTTC.

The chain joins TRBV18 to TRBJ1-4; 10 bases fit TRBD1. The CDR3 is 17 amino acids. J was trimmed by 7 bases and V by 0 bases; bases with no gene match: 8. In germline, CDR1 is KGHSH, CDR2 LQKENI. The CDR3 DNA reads TGTGCCAGCTCACCACCTGGCACGGGACAGGGGACTGAAAAACTGTTTTTT. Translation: CASSPPGTGQGTEKLFF.

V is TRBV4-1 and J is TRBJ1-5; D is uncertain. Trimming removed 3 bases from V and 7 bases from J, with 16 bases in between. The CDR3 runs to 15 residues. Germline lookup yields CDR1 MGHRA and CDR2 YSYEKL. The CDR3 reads CASSHPGPGQQPQHF. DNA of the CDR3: TGCGCCAGCAGCCATCCCGGACCGGGTCAACAGCCCCAGCATTTT.

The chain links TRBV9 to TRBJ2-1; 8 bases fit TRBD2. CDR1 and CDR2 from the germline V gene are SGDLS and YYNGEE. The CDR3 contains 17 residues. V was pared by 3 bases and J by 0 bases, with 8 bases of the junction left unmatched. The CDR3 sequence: CASSASTSANSYNEQFF. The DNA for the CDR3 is TGTGCCAGCAGCGCCTCGACTAGCGCCAACTCCTACAATGAGCAGTTCTTC.